This T cell receptor (beta chain) was identified during a study of T cell repertoires in cytomegalovirus infection. CDR3 length: 17 residues. With V trimmed by 4 bases and J by 1 base, 9 bases remained unmatched. Germline assignment: CDR1 SGHNT and CDR2 YYREEE (reference sequence). One entry per CDR3 protein results from TCRdb running MiXCR on the reads. The sample has fewer than 550,000 distinct CDR3 sequences, 26% seen once; the top ten hold less than 15%. Only a few counts were recorded for this clonotype. The chain carries TRBV5-4 and TRBJ2-1, with TRBD2 identical over 9 bases. What was sequenced was PBMCs. The sequence was collected from a human donor in good health (CMV status not recorded). Some clones in this sample may be carry-over from other donors' samples. This chain's CDR3 is CASSPRLAEISYNEQFF. CDR3 nucleotides: TGTGCCAGCAGCCCAAGACTAGCGGAAATATCCTACAATGAGCAGTTCTTC. Full variable domain (outside the CDR3, taken from reference TRBV5-4 and TRBJ2-1): ETGVTQSPTHLIKTRGQQVTLRCSSQSGHNTVSWYQQALGQGPQFIFQYYREEENGRGNFPPRFSGLQFPNYSSELNVNALELDDSALYLCASSPRLAEISYNEQFFGPGTRLTVL.